This T cell receptor (beta chain) was profiled in a study of T cell changes during pregnancy in multiple sclerosis. Profiling relied on immunoSEQ multiplex PCR, and the TCRdb table lists in-frame clones only, not all of them. Of tens of thousands of clones in the sample, roughly nine tenths were seen once. The CDR3 has 14 residues. The germline V gene has CDR1 SGHTA and CDR2 FQGNSA. Trimming at V came to 5 bases and at J to 7 bases, leaving 6 bases not matched to a gene. This chain joins TRBV7-2 and TRBJ1-2; 11 positions match TRBD1. The clonotype comes from a female donor with multiple sclerosis, enrolled in a pregnancy study. The sample in question was peripheral blood, obtained in the third trimester of pregnancy. The CDR3 DNA sequence: TGTGCCAGCAGCGGGTGGACAGGGGGCCTTGGCTACACCTTC. Its protein is CASSGWTGGLGYTF.